This TCR beta chain was sequenced for a study of T cell changes during pregnancy in multiple sclerosis. The germline gives CDR1 MDHEN, CDR2 SYDVKM. There are 15 residues in the CDR3. The J segment lost 0 bases and the V segment lost 7 bases, leaving 8 bases of the junction unmatched. Profiling relied on immunoSEQ multiplex PCR, and the TCRdb table lists in-frame clones only, not all of them. The profile shows some 30,000 clones, about 89% of them singletons. The TCR comes from a female donor with multiple sclerosis, enrolled in a pregnancy study. The specimen was CD8+ T cells from peripheral blood mononuclear cells, collected after pregnancy. This rearrangement joins TRBV28 to TRBJ2-7; 8 nucleotides align to TRBD1. The DNA of the CDR3 is TGTGCCAGCACAGGGGGCGCGTGGGGCTCCTACGAGCAGTACTTC. It codes for CASTGGAWGSYEQYF.